The 8 T cell receptor beta chains presented below share a single source sample, sequenced in a study of regulatory T cells in long-lasting Graves disease. According to the study, TCR beta libraries were built with iRepertoire HTBI primers and CDR3-region Arm-PCR. TCRdb recomputed calls from the multiplex PCR reads with MiXCR, one row per CDR3 protein. This table has some 500,000 distinct CDR3 sequences, about 13% appearing once. Regarding time point: newly diagnosed GD, antithyroid drugs for less than 3 months. Researchers made the TCR library from RNA that was extracted from PBMCs. The data were also submitted as part of a second study, on T cells in Graves' hyperthyroidism and ophthalmopathy.

This sample comprised peripheral blood mononuclear cells (PBMCs), obtained at new diagnosis, from a patient treated with antithyroid drugs. The receptor source for this set is a man under 40 with Graves disease.

This clonotype was counted many times. CDR3 coding DNA: TGTGCCAGCAGTGAGTTGGAGCGGATGAGCACAGATACGCAGTATTTT. Protein product: CASSELERMSTDTQYF. This chain links TRBV2 with TRBJ2-3; TRBD2 is a possible D gene (5 bases). Trimming stripped 3 bases from V and 0 bases from J, with 13 bases between. CDR1 and CDR2 (germline): SNHLY, FYNNEI. The CDR3 runs to 16 residues. Filled out from reference TRBV2 and TRBJ2-3, the complete variable domain reads EPEVTQTPSHQVTQMGQEVILRCVPISNHLYFYWYRQILGQKVEFLVSFYNNEISEKSEIFDDQFSVERPDGSNFTLKIRSTKLEDSAMYFCASSELERMSTDTQYFGPGTRLTVL.

At least ten counts were recorded for this clonotype. The V call is TRBV28, the J call TRBJ2-3, with 7 bases matching TRBD1. The CDR3 totals 15 residues. CDR1 and CDR2 from the germline V gene are MDHEN and SYDVKM. Germline trimming cut 10 bases from V and 3 bases from J; bases unmatched to any gene: 13. As DNA, the CDR3 is TGTGCCACGGCCGATCGACAGGGCGGGACAGATACGCAGTATTTT. This translates into CATADRQGGTDTQYF.

This clonotype was counted at least ten times. This sequence joins TRBV5-1 and TRBJ2-1, with 10 positions matching TRBD2. The CDR3 consists of 15 residues. Trimming cost V 0 bases and J 13 bases; bases outside gene matches: 10. Germline loops: CDR1 SGHRS, CDR2 YFSETQ. The CDR3 loop is CASSLDASGSSKQFF. Here the CDR3 DNA reads TGCGCCAGCAGCTTGGATGCTAGCGGGAGTAGTAAACAGTTCTTC.

Many counts were recorded for this clonotype. The J gene is TRBJ2-3, the V gene TRBV29-1, with D perhaps TRBD1 or TRBD2 (6 bases each). This CDR3 is 13 amino acids long. The ends were cut back, 7 bases at V and 0 bases at J, with 11 bases in the middle. Germline values: CDR1 SQVTM, CDR2 ANQGSEA. The CDR3 DNA follows: TGCAGCGCTGAGGGGGGAAGCACAGATACGCAGTATTTT. It codes for CSAEGGSTDTQYF.

This clonotype showed up many times. The J gene is TRBJ2-1, the V gene TRBV20-1; 8 nucleotides align to TRBD2. With 6 bases clipped from V and 4 bases from J, the junction kept 8 bases outside the gene matches. The CDR3 runs to 14 residues. CDR1 and CDR2 from the germline V gene are DFQATT and SNEGSKA (reference sequence). The CDR3 DNA reads as TGCAGTGCGGGAGCGGGAGCCGGGTACAATGAGCAGTTCTTC. This gives the protein CSAGAGAGYNEQFF.

This clonotype was seen repeatedly, ten times or more. The chain is built from TRBV29-1 and TRBJ1-2; no clear D gene. Germline V gives CDR1 SQVTM, CDR2 ANQGSEA. Trimming cost V 4 bases and J 4 bases, with 7 bases left between them. The CDR3 has 11 residues. The CDR3 DNA follows: TGCAGCGTTGGCGAAGGCTATGGCTACACCTTC. It yields the protein CSVGEGYGYTF.

This clonotype was detected many times. The DNA of the CDR3 is TGTGCCAGCAGCCAATTCAACAGGGTTCTCTATGGCTACACCTTC. As protein: CASSQFNRVLYGYTF. This sequence joins TRBV3-1 and TRBJ1-2; a possible D gene is TRBD1 (6 bases). Trimming removed 2 bases at V and 4 bases at J, with 14 bases between. CDR3 size: 15 residues. Germline V lookup: CDR1 LGHDT, CDR2 YNNKEL (reference sequence).

J is TRBJ2-3 and V is TRBV18; no firm D call. The CDR3 has 14 amino acids. V lost 2 bases and J lost 1, with 7 bases in between. Germline CDR1 is KGHSH and CDR2 is LQKENI. CDR3 DNA sequence: TGTGCCAGCTCACCATATCCCGGCACAGATACGCAGTATTTT. Encoded protein: CASSPYPGTDTQYF.